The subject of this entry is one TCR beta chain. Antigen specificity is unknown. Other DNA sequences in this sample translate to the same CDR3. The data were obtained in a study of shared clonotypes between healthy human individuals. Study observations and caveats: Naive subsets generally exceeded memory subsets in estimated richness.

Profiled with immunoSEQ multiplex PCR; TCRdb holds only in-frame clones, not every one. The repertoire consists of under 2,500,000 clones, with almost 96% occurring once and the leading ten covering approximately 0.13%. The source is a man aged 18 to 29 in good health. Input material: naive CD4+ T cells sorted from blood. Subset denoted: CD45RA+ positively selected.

The CDR3 DNA reads as TGCAGCGTTGACTCCGGGAACACTGAAGCTTTCTTT. Encoded protein: CSVDSGNTEAFF. The chain uses TRBV29-1 and TRBJ1-1; D is undetermined. In germline, CDR1 is SQVTM, CDR2 ANQGSEA. Trimming pared 3 bases from V and 1 base from J, leaving 6 bases between. The CDR3 has 12 amino acids.